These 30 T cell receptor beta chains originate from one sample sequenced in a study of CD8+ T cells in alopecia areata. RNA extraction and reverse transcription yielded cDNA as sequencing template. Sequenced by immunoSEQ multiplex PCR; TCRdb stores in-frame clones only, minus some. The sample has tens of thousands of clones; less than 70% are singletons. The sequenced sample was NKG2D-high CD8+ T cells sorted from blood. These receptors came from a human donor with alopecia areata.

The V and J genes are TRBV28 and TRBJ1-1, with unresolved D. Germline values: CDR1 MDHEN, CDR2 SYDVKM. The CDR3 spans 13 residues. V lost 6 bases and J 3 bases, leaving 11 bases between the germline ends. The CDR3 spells CASSPWSDTEAFF. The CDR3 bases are TGTGCCAGCAGCCCTTGGTCGGACACTGAAGCTTTCTTT.

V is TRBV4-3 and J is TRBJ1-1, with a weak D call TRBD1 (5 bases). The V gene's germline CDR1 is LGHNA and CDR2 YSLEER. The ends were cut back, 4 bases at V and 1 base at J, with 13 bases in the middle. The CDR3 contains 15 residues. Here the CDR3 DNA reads TGCGCCAGCAGCCCCTCTCGGGGGGGGAACACTGAAGCTTTCTTT. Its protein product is CASSPSRGGNTEAFF.

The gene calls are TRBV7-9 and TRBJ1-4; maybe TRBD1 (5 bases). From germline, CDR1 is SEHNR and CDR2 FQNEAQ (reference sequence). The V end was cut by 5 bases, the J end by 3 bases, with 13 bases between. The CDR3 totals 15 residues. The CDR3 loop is CASSPTLTANEKLFF. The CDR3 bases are TGTGCCAGCAGCCCCACTCTGACAGCTAATGAAAAACTGTTTTTT. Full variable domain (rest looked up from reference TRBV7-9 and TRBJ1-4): DTGVSQNPRHKITKRGQNVTFRCDPISEHNRLYWYRQTLGQGPEFLTYFQNEAQLEKSRLLSDRFSAERPKGSFSTLEIQRTEQGDSAMYLCASSPTLTANEKLFFGSGTQLSVL.

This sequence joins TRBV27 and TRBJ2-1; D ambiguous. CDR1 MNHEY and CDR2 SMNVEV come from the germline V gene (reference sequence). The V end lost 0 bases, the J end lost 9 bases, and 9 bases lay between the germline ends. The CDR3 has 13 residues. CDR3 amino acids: CASSLSRVTEQFF. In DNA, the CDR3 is TGTGCCAGCAGTTTATCTCGAGTTACTGAGCAGTTCTTC.

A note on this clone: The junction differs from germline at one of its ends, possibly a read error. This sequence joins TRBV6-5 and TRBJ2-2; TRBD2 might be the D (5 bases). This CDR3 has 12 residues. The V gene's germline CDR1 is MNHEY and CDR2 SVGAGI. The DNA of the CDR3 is TGTGCCAGCAGTTTGCACACCGGGGAGCTGTCTTTT. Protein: CASSLHTGELSF.

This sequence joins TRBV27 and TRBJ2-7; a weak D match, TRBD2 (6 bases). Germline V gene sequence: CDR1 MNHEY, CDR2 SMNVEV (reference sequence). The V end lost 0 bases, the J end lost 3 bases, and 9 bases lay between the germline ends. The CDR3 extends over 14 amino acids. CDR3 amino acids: CASSLSAGNYEQYF. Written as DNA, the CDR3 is TGTGCCAGCAGTTTATCGGCGGGGAACTACGAGCAGTACTTC.

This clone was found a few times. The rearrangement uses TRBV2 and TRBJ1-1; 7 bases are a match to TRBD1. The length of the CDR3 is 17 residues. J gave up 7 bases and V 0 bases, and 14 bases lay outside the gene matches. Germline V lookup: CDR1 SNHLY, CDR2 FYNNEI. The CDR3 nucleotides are TGTGCCAGCAGTGAAGCGCTTCCCAGTTCGTGGGACAGTGAAGCTTTCTTT. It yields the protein CASSEALPSSWDSEAFF.

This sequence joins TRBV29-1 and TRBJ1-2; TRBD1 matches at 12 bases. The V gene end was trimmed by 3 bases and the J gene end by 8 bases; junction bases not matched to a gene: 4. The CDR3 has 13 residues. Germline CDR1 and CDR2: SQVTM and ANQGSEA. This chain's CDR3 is CSVEGQGARGYTF. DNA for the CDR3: TGCAGCGTTGAGGGACAGGGGGCGCGGGGCTACACCTTC.

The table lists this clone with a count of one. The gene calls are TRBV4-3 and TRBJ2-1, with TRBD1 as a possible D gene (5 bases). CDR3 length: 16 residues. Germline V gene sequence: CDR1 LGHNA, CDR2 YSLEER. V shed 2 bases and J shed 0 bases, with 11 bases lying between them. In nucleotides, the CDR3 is TGCGCCAGCAGCCAAACAGGTACCTTCTCCTACAATGAGCAGTTCTTC. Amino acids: CASSQTGTFSYNEQFF.

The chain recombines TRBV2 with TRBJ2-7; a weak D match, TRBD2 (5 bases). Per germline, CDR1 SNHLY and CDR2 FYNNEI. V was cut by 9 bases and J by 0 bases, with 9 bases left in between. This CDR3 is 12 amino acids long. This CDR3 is CARGVSSYEQYF. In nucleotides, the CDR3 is TGTGCCAGGGGAGTGAGCTCCTACGAGCAGTACTTC.

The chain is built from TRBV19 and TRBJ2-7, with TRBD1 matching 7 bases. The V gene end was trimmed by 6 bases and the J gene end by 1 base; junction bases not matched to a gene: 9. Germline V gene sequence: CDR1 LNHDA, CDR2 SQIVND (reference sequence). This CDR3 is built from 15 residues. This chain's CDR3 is CASSPGQAISYEQYF. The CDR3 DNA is TGTGCCAGTAGCCCCGGACAGGCGATTTCCTACGAGCAGTACTTC.

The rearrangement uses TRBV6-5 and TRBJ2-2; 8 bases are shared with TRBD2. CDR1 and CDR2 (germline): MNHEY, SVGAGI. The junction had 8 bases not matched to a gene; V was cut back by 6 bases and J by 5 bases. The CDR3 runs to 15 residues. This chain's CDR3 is CASRFGTSRTGELFF. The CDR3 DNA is TGTGCCAGCAGATTCGGGACTAGTAGGACCGGGGAGCTGTTTTTT.

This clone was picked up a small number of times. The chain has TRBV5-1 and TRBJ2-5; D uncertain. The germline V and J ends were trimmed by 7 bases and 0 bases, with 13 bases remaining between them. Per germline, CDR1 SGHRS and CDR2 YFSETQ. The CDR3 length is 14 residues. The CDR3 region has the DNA TGCGCCAGCTTAGCCGAGGAAGACCAAGAGACCCAGTACTTC. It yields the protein CASLAEEDQETQYF.

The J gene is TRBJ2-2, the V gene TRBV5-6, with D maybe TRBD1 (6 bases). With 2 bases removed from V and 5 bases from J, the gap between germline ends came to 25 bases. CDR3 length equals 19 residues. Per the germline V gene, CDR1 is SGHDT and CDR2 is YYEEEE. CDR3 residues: CASSFSPHREEFGTGELFF. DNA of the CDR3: TGTGCCAGCAGCTTTTCTCCCCACAGGGAAGAATTCGGGACCGGGGAGCTGTTTTTT.

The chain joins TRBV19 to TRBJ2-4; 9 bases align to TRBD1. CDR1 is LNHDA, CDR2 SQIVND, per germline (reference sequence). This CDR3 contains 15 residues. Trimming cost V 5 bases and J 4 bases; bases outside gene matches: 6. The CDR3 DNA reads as TGTGCCAGTAGTGCCCGGACAGGGGAAAAAAACATTCAGTACTTC. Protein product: CASSARTGEKNIQYF.

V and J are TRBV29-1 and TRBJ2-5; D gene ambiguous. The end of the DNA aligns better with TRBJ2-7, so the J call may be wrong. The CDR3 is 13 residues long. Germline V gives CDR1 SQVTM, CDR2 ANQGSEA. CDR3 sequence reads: CSVEDGLPGEQYF. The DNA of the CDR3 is TGCAGCGTAGAGGACGGGCTCCCCGGCGAGCAGTACTTC.

The CDR3 here is CAGKRDNSYNEQFF. CDR3 in DNA: TGTGCTGGCAAGCGGGACAACTCCTACAATGAGCAGTTCTTC. J is TRBJ2-1 and V is TRBV7-9; a weak D match, TRBD2 (7 bases). Looked up from germline, CDR1 is SEHNR and CDR2 is FQNEAQ (reference sequence). The CDR3 extends over 14 amino acids.

The CDR3 DNA follows: TGCGCCAGCAGCCAAGAGGGAAGGTTGGAGACAGGGAACACCGGGGAGCTGTTTTTT. As protein: CASSQEGRLETGNTGELFF. This rearrangement joins TRBV4-3 to TRBJ2-2; D might be TRBD1 (6 bases). The CDR3 covers 19 residues. Deletions cut 0 bases from V and 1 base from J, with 18 bases between. CDR1 and CDR2 from the germline V gene are LGHNA and YSLEER.

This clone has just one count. The CDR3 loop reads CASSPGTLWMETQYF. The CDR3 DNA is TGTGCCAGCAGCCCCGGGACCCTTTGGATGGAGACCCAGTACTTC. The V gene is TRBV13, the J gene TRBJ2-5; either TRBD1 or TRBD2 may fit D (5 bases each). The V gene's germline CDR1 is PRHDT and CDR2 FYEKMQ (reference sequence). The CDR3 has 15 residues. The V end lost 5 bases, the J end lost 5 bases, and 18 bases lay between the germline ends.

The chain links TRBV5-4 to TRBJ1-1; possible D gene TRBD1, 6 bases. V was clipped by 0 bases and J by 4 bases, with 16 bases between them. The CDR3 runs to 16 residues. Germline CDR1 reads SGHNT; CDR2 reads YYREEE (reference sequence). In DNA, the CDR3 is TGTGCCAGCAGCTTGGCCTCTCGGGGGGCCCCCACTGAAGCTTTCTTT. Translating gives CASSLASRGAPTEAFF.

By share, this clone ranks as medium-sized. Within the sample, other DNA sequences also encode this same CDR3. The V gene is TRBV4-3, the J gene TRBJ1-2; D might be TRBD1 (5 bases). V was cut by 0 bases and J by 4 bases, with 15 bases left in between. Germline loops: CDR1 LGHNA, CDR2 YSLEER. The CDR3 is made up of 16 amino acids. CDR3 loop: CASSQDRTGRPYGYTF. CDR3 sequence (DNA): TGCGCCAGCAGCCAAGATCGTACAGGACGTCCCTATGGCTACACCTTC.

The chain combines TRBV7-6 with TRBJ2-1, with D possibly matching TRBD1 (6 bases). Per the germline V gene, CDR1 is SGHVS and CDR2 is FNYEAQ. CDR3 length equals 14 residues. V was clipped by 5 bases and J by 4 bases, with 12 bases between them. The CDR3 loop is CASSPDSSYNEQFF. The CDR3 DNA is TGTGCCAGCAGCCCGGACAGTTCTTACAATGAGCAGTTCTTC. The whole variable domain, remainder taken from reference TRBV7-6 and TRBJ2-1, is GAGVSQSPRYKVTKRGQDVALRCDPISGHVSLYWYRQALGQGPEFLTYFNYEAQQDKSGLPNDRFSAERPEGSISTLTIQRTEQRDSAMYRCASSPDSSYNEQFFGPGTRLTVL.

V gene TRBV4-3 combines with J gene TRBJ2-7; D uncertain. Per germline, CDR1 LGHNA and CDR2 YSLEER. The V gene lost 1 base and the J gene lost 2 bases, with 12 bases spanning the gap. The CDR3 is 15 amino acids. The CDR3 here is CASSQVDGQTYEQYF. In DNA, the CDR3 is TGCGCCAGCAGCCAAGTTGATGGGCAGACCTACGAGCAGTACTTC.

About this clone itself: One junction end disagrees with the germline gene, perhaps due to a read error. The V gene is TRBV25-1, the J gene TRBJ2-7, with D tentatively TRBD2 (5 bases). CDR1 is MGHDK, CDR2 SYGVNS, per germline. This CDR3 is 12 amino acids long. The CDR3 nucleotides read TGTGCCACCAGTCCGAGGGTTTACGAGCAGTACTTC. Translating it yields CATSPRVYEQYF.

The CDR3 loop is CATSNGAGRTDTQYF. The DNA of the CDR3 is TGTGCCACCAGCAATGGAGCGGGTCGCACAGATACGCAGTATTTT. The chain is built from TRBV15 and TRBJ2-3; tentatively, D is TRBD2 (6 bases). Trimming removed 4 bases from V and 1 base from J, with 12 bases in between. The CDR3 consists of 15 residues. In germline, CDR1 is LNHNV, CDR2 YYDKDF (reference sequence).

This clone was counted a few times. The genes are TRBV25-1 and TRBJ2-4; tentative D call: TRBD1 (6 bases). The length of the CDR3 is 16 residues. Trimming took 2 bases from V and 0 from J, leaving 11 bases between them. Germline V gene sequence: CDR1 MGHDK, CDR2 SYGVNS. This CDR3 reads CASSEPRGQAKNIQYF. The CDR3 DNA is TGTGCCAGCAGTGAACCCAGGGGCCAAGCCAAAAACATTCAGTACTTC.

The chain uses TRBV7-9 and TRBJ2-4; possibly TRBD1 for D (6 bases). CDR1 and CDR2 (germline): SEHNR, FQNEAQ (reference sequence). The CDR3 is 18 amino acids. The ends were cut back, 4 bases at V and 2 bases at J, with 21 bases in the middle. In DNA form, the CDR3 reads TGTGCCAGCAGCTCACCACAGCCGACAGACAGGACCAAAAACATTCAGTACTTC. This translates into CASSSPQPTDRTKNIQYF.

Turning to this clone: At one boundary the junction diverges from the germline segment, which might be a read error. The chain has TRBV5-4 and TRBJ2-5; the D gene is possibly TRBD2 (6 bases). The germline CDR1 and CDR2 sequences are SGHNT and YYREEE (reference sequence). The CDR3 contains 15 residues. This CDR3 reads CASSLPGERQEAQYF. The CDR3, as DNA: TGTGCCAGCAGCCTGCCGGGAGAGCGCCAAGAGGCCCAGTACTTC.

This CDR3 reads CASSLTPDYGYTF. DNA of the CDR3: TGTGCCAGCAGCTTAACCCCGGACTATGGCTACACCTTC. The gene calls are TRBV7-3 and TRBJ1-2; D not resolved. Germline CDR1 reads SGHTA; CDR2 reads FQGTGA. The CDR3 contains 13 residues. Trimming shortened V by 0 bases and J by 3 bases, and 5 bases separated the two germline ends. Using reference TRBV7-3 and TRBJ1-2 for the parts outside the CDR3, the full variable domain is GAGVSQTPSNKVTEKGKYVELRCDPISGHTALYWYRQSLGQGPEFLIYFQGTGAADDSGLPNDRFFAVRPEGSVSTLKIQRTERGDSAVYLCASSLTPDYGYTFGSGTRLTVV.

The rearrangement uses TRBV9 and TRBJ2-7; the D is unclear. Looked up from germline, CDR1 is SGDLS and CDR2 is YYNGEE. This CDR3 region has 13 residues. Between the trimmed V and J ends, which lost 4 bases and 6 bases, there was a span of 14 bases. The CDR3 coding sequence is TGTGCCAGCAGCTTAAGTGTCGGACGCGAGCAGTACTTC. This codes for CASSLSVGREQYF.